Listed below are T cell receptor beta chains from one sample, sequenced in a study of blood T cell repertoires in COVID-19. The assay was immunoSEQ multiplex PCR, and TCRdb's table has in-frame clones only and misses some. The sample has 45,000 to 60,000 clones, under 95% seen once; the top ten hold around 3%. The specimen was peripheral blood. All receptors derive from a man between 45 and 60 years old with acute or convalescent COVID-19. Both conserved end residues are part of each CDR3. The D gene is left open where the match is weak. Clone size is given for some rows only: seen once, a few or many times, or a class if the clone is expanded.

- - TRBJ2-7 TRBV10-3 TGTGCCATCAGTGCCGGAGGCGAGCAGTACTTC CAISAGGEQYF
- TRBD1 TRBJ1-1 TRBV6-5 TGTGCCAGCAGTTCCGGACAGGGCCATTTGTACACTGAAGCTTTCTTT CASSSGQGHLYTEAFF
few - TRBJ1-2 TRBV28 TGTGCCAGCAGTTTAATGACAGTCTATGGCTACACCTTC CASSLMTVYGYTF
- - TRBJ1-1 TRBV5-6 TGTGCCAGCAGTAATTTGAGACAGGCAAACATGAACACTGAAGCTTTCTTT CASSNLRQANMNTEAFF
- TRBD1 TRBJ1-2 TRBV2 TGTGCCAGCAGTGAAGACTGGACAGGCAACGGCTACACCTTC CASSEDWTGNGYTF
- TRBD1 TRBJ2-2 TRBV14 TGTGCCAGCAGCCAAGGTGCGGGACAGGGATACACCGGGGAGCTGTTTTTT CASSQGAGQGYTGELFF
- TRBD1 TRBJ2-7 TRBV9 TGTGCCAGCAGTGTGGACAGGGGAGGCTACGAGCAGTACTTC CASSVDRGGYEQYF
- TRBD2 TRBJ2-1 TRBV5-1 TGCGCCAGCAGCCCCGGGGGGGGGTACAATGAGCAGTTCTTC CASSPGGGYNEQFF
once TRBD2 TRBJ2-3 TRBV4-1 TGCGCCAGCAGCCAAGCCACCCTAGCGGGGGGCCGCACAGATACGCAGTATTTT CASSQATLAGGRTDTQYF
- - TRBJ2-3 TRBV5-4 TGTGCCAGCAGCGAGGCAGGGGGGACAGATACGCAGTATTTT CASSEAGGTDTQYF
- - TRBJ2-5 TRBV28 TGTGCCAGCAGAACCGGGACAATGACCCAGTACTTC CASRTGTMTQYF
- TRBD2 TRBJ2-2 TRBV3-1/TRBV3-2 TGTGCCAGCAGCCACAGTAGCGGGGGCGCCTGGGGCACCGGGGAGCTGTTTTTT CASSHSSGGAWGTGELFF
- - TRBJ2-2 TRBV19 TGTGCCAGCATTCCGGGGTGGAGGGCGGGAAACACCGGGGAGCTGTTTTTT CASIPGWRAGNTGELFF
once TRBD1 TRBJ1-2 TRBV24-1 TGTGCCACCCGGGACAGTAACTATGGCTACACCTTC CATRDSNYGYTF
- - TRBJ1-5 TRBV5-8 TGTGCCAGCAGCTTCCAGGGAGGGAATCAGCCCCAGCATTTT CASSFQGGNQPQHF
few - TRBJ2-2 TRBV18 TGTGCCAGCTCACTATCGGCAGGGTCGAACACCGGGGAGCTGTTTTTT CASSLSAGSNTGELFF
- TRBD2 TRBJ2-5 TRBV10-1 TGCGCCAGCAGTTCAGCGGGGCAACAAGAGACCCAGTACTTC CASSSAGQQETQYF
- - TRBJ1-2 TRBV4-1 TGCGCCAGCAGCCAAGATATGTGGGGTGGGGGCTACGGCTACACCTTC CASSQDMWGGGYGYTF
- TRBD2 TRBJ2-3 TRBV30 TGTGCCTGGAGTCCCCGGGGGGGCGGCACAGATACGCAGTATTTT CAWSPRGGGTDTQYF
few - TRBJ1-5 TRBV2 TGTGCCAGCAGTGAAGCGCACAGCACCTCCGTTGTTAGCAATCAGCCCCAGCATTTT CASSEAHSTSVVSNQPQHF
- - TRBJ2-2 TRBV24-1 TGTGCCACCAGTGCGACAGCCAACACCGGGGAGCTGTTTTTT CATSATANTGELFF
- TRBD2 TRBJ2-1 TRBV29-1 TGCAGCGTTGAAGAGGCTACTAGCGGGGGGGCGATTGGTGAGCAGTTCTTC CSVEEATSGGAIGEQFF
few TRBD1 TRBJ2-7 TRBV6-2/TRBV6-3 TGTGCCAGCAGTTACTCGAAATTACGGGACAGGGGGCAAGGACGGTACGAGCAGTACTTC CASSYSKLRDRGQGRYEQYF
- - TRBJ1-2 TRBV19 TGTGCCAGTATCACTCGGGAGGGATATGGCTACACCTTC CASITREGYGYTF
- - TRBJ1-5 TRBV2 TGTGCCAGCAGGAGGAGAGAGAATCAGCCCCAGCATTTT CASRRRENQPQHF
- TRBD1 TRBJ2-3 TRBV20-1 TGCAGTGCGAGCCTTGACAGGGCGCAGTATTTT CSASLDRAQYF
few TRBD1 TRBJ1-4 TRBV5-1 TGCGCCAGCAGCTCCGGACAGGGAGCTCTTGAAAAACTGTTTTTT CASSSGQGALEKLFF
- - TRBJ2-1 TRBV30 TGTGCCTGGAGTAAGGTGAGGGGGTCCTACAATGAGCAGTTCTTC CAWSKVRGSYNEQFF
- - TRBJ2-1 TRBV6-5 TGTGCCAGCAGCCCCATTCGCGGCTCCTACAATGAGCAGTTCTTC CASSPIRGSYNEQFF
- TRBD1 TRBJ1-5 TRBV6-5 TGTGCCAGCAGTAAGGACAGGGGGGCTTTTCAGCCCCAGCATTTT CASSKDRGAFQPQHF
- TRBD2 TRBJ2-3 TRBV11-2 TGTGCCAGCAGCCCTCGACTAGCGGGGGGTTACACAGATACGCAGTATTTT CASSPRLAGGYTDTQYF
- TRBD2 TRBJ2-7 TRBV12-5 TGTGCTAGTGGTTCCCTCCAGCGGGGGGCCCACGAGCAGTACTTC CASGSLQRGAHEQYF
once - TRBJ1-2 TRBV6-4 TGTGCCAGCAGTGTCCAAACGGGGGTTCGCTACACCTTC CASSVQTGVRYTF
- - TRBJ2-5 TRBV5-1 TGCGCCAGCAGCCCGAGGGCAGGCCAAGAGACCCAGTACTTC CASSPRAGQETQYF
- TRBD2 TRBJ2-5 TRBV2 TGTGCCAGCAGTGAAACCGCGACTAGCGGGGGGGTACAAGAGACCCAGTACTTC CASSETATSGGVQETQYF
once TRBD2 TRBJ2-1 TRBV6-5 TGTGCCAGCAGCTACAGTTCTAGCGGGGTTATTCGGTTCTTC CASSYSSSGVIRFF
- TRBD2 TRBJ2-7 TRBV19 TGTGCCAGTAGTAGCGGGGGGGCTCATCGGGAGCAGTACTTC CASSSGGAHREQYF
- - TRBJ1-1 TRBV6-5 TGTGCCAGCAGTTACTCGAAGACAGTTAACACTGAAGCTTTCTTT CASSYSKTVNTEAFF
- TRBD1 TRBJ1-3 TRBV3-1/TRBV3-2 TGTGCCAGCAGCCAATCCCCGCGTTTAGGGACAGGCGGAAACACCATATATTTT CASSQSPRLGTGGNTIYF
- TRBD1 TRBJ1-1 TRBV30 TGTGCCTGGACAGGACAGGGGTTCACTGAAGCTTTCTTT CAWTGQGFTEAFF
- - TRBJ1-5 TRBV19 TGTGCCAGTAGTACCCAGGGGAATGACAATCAGCCCCAGCATTTT CASSTQGNDNQPQHF
once - TRBJ1-1 TRBV6-5 TGTGCCAGCAGTTTACCCACGCGGAACACTGAAGCTTTCTTT CASSLPTRNTEAFF
- - TRBJ2-7 TRBV6-5 TGTGCCACCAGGGGGGCCGTCGAGCAGTACTTC CATRGAVEQYF
- - TRBJ2-7 TRBV5-1 TGCGCCAGCAGCTTGGGCGATACAGGGTTTTACGAGCAGTACTTC CASSLGDTGFYEQYF
- - TRBJ1-4 TRBV3-1/TRBV3-2 TGTGCCAGCAGCCAAGTCTCCGGACTCTATAATGAAAAACTGTTTTTT CASSQVSGLYNEKLFF
- - TRBJ1-4 TRBV5-1 TGCGCCAGCAGCTTGGGCGAGGGAAGGTTTGAAAAACTGTTTTTT CASSLGEGRFEKLFF
- TRBD1 TRBJ2-7 TRBV6-5 TGTGCCAGCAGGAGGGACAGGGTCCACGAGCAGTACTTC CASRRDRVHEQYF
- - TRBJ2-2 TRBV24-1 TGTGCCACCAGGGAGGGAGGTTCTAGCACCGGGGAGCTGTTTTTT CATREGGSSTGELFF
- - TRBJ1-1 TRBV2 TGTGCCAGCAGTGAACGCGGCTGGTACACTGAAGCTTTCTTT CASSERGWYTEAFF
- - TRBJ2-4 TRBV7-9 TGTGCCTCCCCAGAGGGTGGGTCCGCCAAAAACATTCAGTACTTC CASPEGGSAKNIQYF
- - TRBJ1-5 TRBV30 TGTGCCTGGAGTGTACAGGGAACTCAGCCCCAGCATTTT CAWSVQGTQPQHF
once - TRBJ2-6 TRBV5-1 TGCGCCAGCAGCATAGTACCTGGGGCCAACGTCCTGACTTTC CASSIVPGANVLTF